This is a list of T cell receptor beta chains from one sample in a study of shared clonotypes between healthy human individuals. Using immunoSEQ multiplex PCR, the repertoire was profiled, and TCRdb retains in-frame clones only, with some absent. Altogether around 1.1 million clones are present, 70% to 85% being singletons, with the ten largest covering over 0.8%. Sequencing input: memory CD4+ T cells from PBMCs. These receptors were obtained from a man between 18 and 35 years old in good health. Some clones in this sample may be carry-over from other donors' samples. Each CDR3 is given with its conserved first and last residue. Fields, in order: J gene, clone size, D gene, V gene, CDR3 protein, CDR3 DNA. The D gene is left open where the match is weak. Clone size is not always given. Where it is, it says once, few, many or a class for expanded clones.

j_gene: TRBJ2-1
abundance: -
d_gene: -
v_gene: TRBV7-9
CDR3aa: CASSLRVWDEQFF
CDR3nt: TGTGCCAGCAGCTTAAGGGTTTGGGATGAGCAGTTCTTC

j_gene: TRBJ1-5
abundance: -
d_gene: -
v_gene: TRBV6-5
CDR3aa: CASIIRVGEPQHF
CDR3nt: TGTGCCAGCATTATACGTGTTGGGGAGCCCCAGCATTTT

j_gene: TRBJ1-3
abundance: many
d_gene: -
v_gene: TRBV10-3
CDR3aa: CAISAVSSGNTIYF
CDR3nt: TGTGCCATCAGTGCCGTGAGCTCTGGAAACACCATATATTTT

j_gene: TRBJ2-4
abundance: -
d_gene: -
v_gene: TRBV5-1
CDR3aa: CASSLDPPPKNIQYF
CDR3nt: TGCGCCAGCAGCTTGGATCCCCCCCCAAAAAACATTCAGTACTTC

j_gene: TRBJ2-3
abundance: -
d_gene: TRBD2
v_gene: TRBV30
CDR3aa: CACELAGRTDTQYF
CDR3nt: TGTGCCTGCGAACTAGCGGGACGCACAGATACGCAGTATTTT

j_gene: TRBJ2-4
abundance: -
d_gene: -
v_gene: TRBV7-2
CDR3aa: CASSLEPGRWNIQYF
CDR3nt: TGTGCCAGCAGCTTAGAGCCGGGCCGCTGGAACATTCAGTACTTC

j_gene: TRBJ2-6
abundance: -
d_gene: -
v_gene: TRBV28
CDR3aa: CASSSAGATGANVLTF
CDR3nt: TGTGCCAGCAGTAGCGCAGGGGCAACCGGGGCCAACGTCCTGACTTTC

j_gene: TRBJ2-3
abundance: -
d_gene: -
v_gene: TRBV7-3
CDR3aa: CASSLMGPADTQYF
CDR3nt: TGTGCCAGCAGCTTAATGGGCCCCGCTGATACGCAGTATTTT

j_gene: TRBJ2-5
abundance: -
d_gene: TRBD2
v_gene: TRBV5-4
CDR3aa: CASSSQREGQETQYF
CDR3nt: TGTGCCAGCAGCTCCCAGCGGGAGGGCCAAGAGACCCAGTACTTC

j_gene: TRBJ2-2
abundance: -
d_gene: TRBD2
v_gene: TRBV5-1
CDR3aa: CASSFTSGANTGELFF
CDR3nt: TGCGCCAGCAGCTTCACTAGCGGGGCGAACACCGGGGAGCTGTTTTTT

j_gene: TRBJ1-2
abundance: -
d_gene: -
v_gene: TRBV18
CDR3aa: CASSQGLNNYGYTF
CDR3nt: TGTGCCAGCTCACAGGGCCTCAACAACTATGGCTACACCTTC

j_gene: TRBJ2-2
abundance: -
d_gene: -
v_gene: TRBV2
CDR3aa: CASRRSGELFF
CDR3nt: TGTGCCAGCAGGCGTTCCGGGGAGCTGTTTTTT

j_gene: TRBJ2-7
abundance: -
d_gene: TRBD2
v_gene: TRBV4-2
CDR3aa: CASSREGGSPSGRDGEQYF
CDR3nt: TGTGCCAGCAGCCGCGAGGGCGGCTCTCCTAGCGGGAGGGACGGGGAGCAGTACTTC

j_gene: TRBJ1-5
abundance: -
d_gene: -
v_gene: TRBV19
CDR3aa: CASSSDQGYQPQHF
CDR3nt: TGTGCCAGTAGTAGTGACCAGGGATACCAGCCCCAGCATTTT

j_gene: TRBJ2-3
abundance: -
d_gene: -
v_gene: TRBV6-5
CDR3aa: CATLAPVPDTQYF
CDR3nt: TGTGCCACCCTAGCCCCCGTCCCAGATACGCAGTATTTT

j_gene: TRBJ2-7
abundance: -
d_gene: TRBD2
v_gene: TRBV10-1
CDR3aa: CASSERTSGSHEQYF
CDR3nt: TGCGCCAGCAGTGAAAGGACTAGCGGGAGCCACGAGCAGTACTTC

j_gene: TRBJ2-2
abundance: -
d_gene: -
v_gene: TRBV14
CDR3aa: CASSQDWGYTGELFF
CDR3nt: TGTGCCAGCAGCCAAGATTGGGGGTACACCGGGGAGCTGTTTTTT

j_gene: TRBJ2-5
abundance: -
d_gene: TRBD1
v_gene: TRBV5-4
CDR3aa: CASSSSTGGGETQYF
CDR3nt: TGTGCCAGCAGCTCCTCTACAGGGGGCGGAGAGACCCAGTACTTC

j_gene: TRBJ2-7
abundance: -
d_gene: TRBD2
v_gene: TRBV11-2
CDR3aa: CASSLGLAVYEQYF
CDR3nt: TGTGCCAGCAGCTTAGGACTAGCGGTCTACGAGCAGTACTTC

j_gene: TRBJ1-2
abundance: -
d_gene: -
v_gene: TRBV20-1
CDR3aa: CSASLEYGYTF
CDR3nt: TGCAGTGCTAGTTTGGAGTATGGCTACACCTTC

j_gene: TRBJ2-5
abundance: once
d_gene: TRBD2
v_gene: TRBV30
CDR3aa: CAWSGTSGRETQYF
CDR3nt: TGTGCCTGGAGTGGGACTAGCGGGAGGGAGACCCAGTACTTC

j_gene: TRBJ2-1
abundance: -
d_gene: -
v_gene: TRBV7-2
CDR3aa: CASSSGINNEQFF
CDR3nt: TGTGCCAGCAGCTCCGGGATTAACAATGAGCAGTTCTTC

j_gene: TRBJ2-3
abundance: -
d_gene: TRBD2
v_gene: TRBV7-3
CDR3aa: CASSWGGDTQYF
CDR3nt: TGTGCCAGCAGCTGGGGGGGAGATACGCAGTATTTT

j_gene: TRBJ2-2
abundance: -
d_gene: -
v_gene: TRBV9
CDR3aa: CASSVGGVNTGELFF
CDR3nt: TGTGCCAGCAGCGTGGGCGGGGTGAACACCGGGGAGCTGTTTTTT

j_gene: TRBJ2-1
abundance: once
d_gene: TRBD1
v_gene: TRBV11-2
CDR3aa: CASSPDRGINEQFF
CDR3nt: TGTGCCAGCAGCCCGGACAGGGGAATCAATGAGCAGTTCTTC

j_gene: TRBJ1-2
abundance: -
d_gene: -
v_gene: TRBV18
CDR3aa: CASSTETRGDYGYTF
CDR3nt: TGTGCCAGCTCAACCGAGACACGGGGGGACTATGGCTACACCTTC

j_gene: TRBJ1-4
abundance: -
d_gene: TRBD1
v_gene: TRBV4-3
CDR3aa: CASSQRHRQGPTNEKLFF
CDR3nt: TGCGCCAGCAGCCAACGACACCGACAGGGGCCAACTAATGAAAAACTGTTTTTT

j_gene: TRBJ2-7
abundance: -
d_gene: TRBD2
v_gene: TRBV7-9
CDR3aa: CASSPPGREDYEQYF
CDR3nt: TGTGCCAGCAGCCCCCCGGGGCGGGAGGACTACGAGCAGTACTTC

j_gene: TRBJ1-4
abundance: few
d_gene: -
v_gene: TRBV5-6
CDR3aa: CASSSPVGSEKLFF
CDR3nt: TGTGCCAGCAGCTCGCCCGTGGGGAGCGAAAAACTGTTTTTT

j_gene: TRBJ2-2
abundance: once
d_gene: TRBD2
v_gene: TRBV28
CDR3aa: CASSLQDRGLAGELGELFF
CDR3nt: TGTGCCAGCAGTTTACAAGATCGTGGACTAGCGGGAGAACTCGGGGAGCTGTTTTTT

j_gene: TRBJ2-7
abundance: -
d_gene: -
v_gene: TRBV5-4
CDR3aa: CASSLDFGTPYEQYF
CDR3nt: TGTGCCAGCAGCTTGGATTTCGGGACCCCCTACGAGCAGTACTTC

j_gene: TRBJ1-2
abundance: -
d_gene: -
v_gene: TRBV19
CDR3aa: CASSMRRVGGYTF
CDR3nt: TGTGCCAGTAGTATGCGTCGGGTAGGGGGCTACACCTTC

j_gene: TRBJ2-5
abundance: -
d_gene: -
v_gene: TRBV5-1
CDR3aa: CASSFNGLSQETQYF
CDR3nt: TGCGCCAGCAGCTTCAATGGACTATCTCAAGAGACCCAGTACTTC

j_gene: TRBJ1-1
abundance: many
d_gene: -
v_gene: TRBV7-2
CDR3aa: CASSLTGKTEAFF
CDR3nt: TGTGCCAGCAGCCTTACGGGGAAAACTGAAGCTTTCTTT

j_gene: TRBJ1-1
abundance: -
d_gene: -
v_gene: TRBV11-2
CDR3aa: CASSFGGDRNTEAFF
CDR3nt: TGTGCCAGCAGCTTCGGGGGAGACCGGAACACTGAAGCTTTCTTT

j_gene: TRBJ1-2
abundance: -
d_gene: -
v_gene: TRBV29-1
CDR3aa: CSVEGRQEINYGYTF
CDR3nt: TGCAGCGTTGAAGGTAGACAGGAAATTAACTATGGCTACACCTTC

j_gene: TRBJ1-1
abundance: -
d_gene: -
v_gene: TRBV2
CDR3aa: CASTKLMNTEAFF
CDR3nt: TGTGCCAGCACTAAGCTCATGAACACTGAAGCTTTCTTT

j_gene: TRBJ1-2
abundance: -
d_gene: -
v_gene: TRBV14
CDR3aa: CASSQEASNYGYTF
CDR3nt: TGTGCCAGCAGCCAAGAAGCCTCTAACTATGGCTACACCTTC

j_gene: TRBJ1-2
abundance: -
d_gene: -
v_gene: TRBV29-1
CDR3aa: CSVEDHLASWGYTF
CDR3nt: TGCAGCGTTGAAGATCACCTGGCCTCGTGGGGCTACACCTTC

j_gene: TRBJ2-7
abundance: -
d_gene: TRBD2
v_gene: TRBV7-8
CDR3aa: CASSLRGTSGIKSRYEQYF
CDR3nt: TGTGCCAGCAGCTTAAGAGGGACTAGCGGGATTAAAAGCCGATACGAGCAGTACTTC

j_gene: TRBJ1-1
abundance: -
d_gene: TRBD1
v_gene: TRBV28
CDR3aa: CASTQTGGFEGMNTEAFF
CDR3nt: TGTGCCAGCACCCAGACAGGGGGCTTCGAGGGAATGAACACTGAAGCTTTCTTT

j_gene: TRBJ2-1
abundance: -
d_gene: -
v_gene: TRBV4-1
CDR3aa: CASSQALAMGYNEQFF
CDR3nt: TGCGCCAGCAGCCAAGCCCTAGCGATGGGCTACAATGAGCAGTTCTTC

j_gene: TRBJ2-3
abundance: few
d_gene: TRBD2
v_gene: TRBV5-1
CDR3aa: CASSFFLSGRAGDTQYF
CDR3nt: TGCGCCAGCAGCTTCTTCCTTAGCGGGAGGGCGGGAGATACGCAGTATTTT

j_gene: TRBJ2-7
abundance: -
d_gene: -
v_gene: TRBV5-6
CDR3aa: CASSLAATYEQYF
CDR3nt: TGTGCCAGCAGCTTGGCCGCCACCTACGAGCAGTACTTC

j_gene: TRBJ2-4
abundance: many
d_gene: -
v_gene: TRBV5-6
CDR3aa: CASKVWGAKNIQYF
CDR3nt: TGTGCCAGCAAGGTTTGGGGAGCCAAAAACATTCAGTACTTC

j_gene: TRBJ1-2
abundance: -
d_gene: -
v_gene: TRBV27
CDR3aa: CASRKDSGYTF
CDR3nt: TGTGCCAGCAGGAAGGACAGCGGCTACACCTTC

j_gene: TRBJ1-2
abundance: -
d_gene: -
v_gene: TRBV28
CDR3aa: CASARGRYTF
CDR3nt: TGTGCCAGCGCGCGCGGGAGGTACACCTTC

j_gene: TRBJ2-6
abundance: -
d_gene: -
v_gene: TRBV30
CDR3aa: CAWSVGGGANVLTF
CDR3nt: TGTGCCTGGAGTGTGGGGGGCGGGGCCAACGTCCTGACTTTC

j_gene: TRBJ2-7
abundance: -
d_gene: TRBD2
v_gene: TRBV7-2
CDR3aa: CASSRGLATSYEQYF
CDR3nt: TGTGCCAGCAGCCGTGGACTAGCGACCTCCTACGAGCAGTACTTC

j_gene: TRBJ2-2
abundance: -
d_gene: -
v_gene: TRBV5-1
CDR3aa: CASSLAGTKNTGELFF
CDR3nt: TGCGCCAGCAGCTTGGCCGGGACCAAAAACACCGGGGAGCTGTTTTTT

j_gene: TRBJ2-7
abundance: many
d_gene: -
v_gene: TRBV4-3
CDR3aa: CASSQFAGPYEQYF
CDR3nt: TGCGCCAGCAGCCAATTTGCGGGGCCCTACGAGCAGTACTTC

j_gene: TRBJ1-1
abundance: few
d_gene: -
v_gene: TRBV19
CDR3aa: CASTTPGRPAFF
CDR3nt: TGTGCCAGTACCACACCTGGAAGGCCAGCTTTCTTT

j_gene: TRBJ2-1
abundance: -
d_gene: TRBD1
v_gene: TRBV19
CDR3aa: CASSVALQGNEQFF
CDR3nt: TGTGCCAGTAGTGTCGCCTTACAGGGGAATGAGCAGTTCTTC

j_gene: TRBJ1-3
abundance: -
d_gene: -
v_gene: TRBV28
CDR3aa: CASSPSALSGNTIYF
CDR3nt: TGTGCCAGCAGTCCGTCTGCCCTCTCTGGAAACACCATATATTTT